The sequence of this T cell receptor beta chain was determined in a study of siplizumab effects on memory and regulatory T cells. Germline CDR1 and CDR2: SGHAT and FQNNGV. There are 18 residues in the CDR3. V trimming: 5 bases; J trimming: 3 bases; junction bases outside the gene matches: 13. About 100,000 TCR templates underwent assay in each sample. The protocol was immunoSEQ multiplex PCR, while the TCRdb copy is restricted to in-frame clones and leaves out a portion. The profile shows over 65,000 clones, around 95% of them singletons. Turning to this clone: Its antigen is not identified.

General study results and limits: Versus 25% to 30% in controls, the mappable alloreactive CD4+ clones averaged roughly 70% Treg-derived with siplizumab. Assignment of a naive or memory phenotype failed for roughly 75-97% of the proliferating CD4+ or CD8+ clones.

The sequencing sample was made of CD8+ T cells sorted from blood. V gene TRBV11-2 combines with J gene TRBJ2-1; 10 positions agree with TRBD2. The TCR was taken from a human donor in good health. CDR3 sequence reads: CASSPTASGSDHYNEQFF. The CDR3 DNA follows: TGTGCCAGCAGCCCTACTGCTAGCGGGAGTGATCACTACAATGAGCAGTTCTTC.